Following are 30 T cell receptor beta chains from one sample sequenced in a study of tumor and adjacent non-tumor tissue in lung cancer. RNA was extracted from bulk tissue without any cell sorting. TCRbeta libraries were built with three rounds of nested PCR, modified from ARM-PCR. One entry per CDR3 protein, called by TCRdb with MiXCR from the multiplex PCR reads. The table lists under 95,000 distinct CDR3 sequences, roughly 66% of them singletons. The sample consisted of lung tumor tissue. These receptors all stem from a man between 60 and 70 years old with non-small cell lung cancer.

Of note for this clonotype: The junction does not match germline at one end; this may be a read error. For the CDR3, the DNA is TGTGCCAGCAACCCTAGACAGAGCTCCTACCATGAGCAGTTCTTC. Amino acid sequence: CASNPRQSSYHEQFF. The chain has TRBV5-6 and TRBJ2-1; D is possibly TRBD1 (5 bases). CDR1 is SGHDT and CDR2 is YYEEEE in the germline V gene. The CDR3 totals 15 residues. The entire variable domain, with the rest obtained from reference TRBV5-6 and TRBJ2-1, is as follows: DAGVTQSPTHLIKTRGQQVTLRCSPKSGHDTVSWYQQALGQGPQFIFQYYEEEERQRGNFPDRFSGHQFPNYSSELNVNALLLGDSALYLCASNPRQSSYHEQFFGPGTRLTVL.

For this clonotype: Without the conserved terminal phenylalanine or tryptophan, this CDR3 likely stems from a read error. V gene TRBV10-2 combines with J gene TRBJ2-3; D gene ambiguous. V lost 8 bases to trimming and J lost 4 bases, with 10 bases between them. This CDR3 is built from 12 residues. Germline V CDR1 and CDR2: WSHSY, SAAADI. CDR3 amino acids: CASGTGADTQYI. The CDR3 DNA reads TGCGCCAGCGGCACCGGTGCAGATACGCAGTATATT.

Worth noting for this clonotype: The junction shows a germline mismatch at one end, possibly a read error. The J gene is TRBJ1-2, the V gene TRBV10-2; a possible D gene is TRBD1 (5 bases). Germline V gene sequence: CDR1 WSHSY, CDR2 SAAADI. The CDR3 covers 15 residues. The chain's CDR3 is CASSVRDGDNYGYIF. CDR3 nucleotide sequence: TGCGCCAGTAGTGTCCGGGACGGAGATAACTATGGCTACATCTTC.

Note on this clonotype: Germline is not matched at one junction end, which may reflect a read error. The chain uses TRBV29-1 and TRBJ2-1, with D unclear. The CDR3 is 11 amino acids. Looked up from germline, CDR1 is SQVTM and CDR2 is ANQGSEA. In DNA, the CDR3 is TGCAGCGTTGAAAACACCAATGAGCAACTCTTC. Its translation: CSVENTNEQLF.

Of note for this clonotype: At one of its ends the junction is not consistent with the germline gene, which may arise from a read error. This chain joins TRBV6-5 and TRBJ1-6, with a possible D match to TRBD1 (5 bases). Germline-derived CDR1 and CDR2 are MNHEY and SVGAGI. There are 14 residues in the CDR3. The CDR3, as DNA: TGTGTCAGCAGTTACAGGTATGGGCATTCACCCCTCCACTTT. Its protein product is CVSSYRYGHSPLHF.

The chain is built from TRBV29-1 and TRBJ2-1; D not resolved. Looked up from germline, CDR1 is SQVTM and CDR2 is ANQGSEA. The CDR3 covers 15 residues. V gave up 4 bases and J gave up 11 bases, with 24 bases separating them. The CDR3 nucleotides read TGCAGCGTTGTGATCGTGAGTCCCCAAAAAGGTCAGCAGTTCTTC. Translated: CSVVIVSPQKGQQFF.

The J gene is TRBJ1-1, the V gene TRBV6-5; D unclear. The germline V gene encodes CDR1 MNHEY and CDR2 SVGAGI. CDR3 length: 16 amino acids. V lost 6 bases, J lost 6 bases, and 23 bases lay in between. The CDR3 bases are TGTGCCAGCAGCCGCGTTGGCGAGGCTTTGGAGTCTGAAGCTTTCTTT. Protein product: CASSRVGEALESEAFF.

As concerns this clonotype: Being one base from a much bigger clone, this may be a read error. The chain has TRBV20-1 and TRBJ2-7; unclear D gene. Germline V gives CDR1 DFQATT, CDR2 SNEGSKA (reference sequence). V lost 6 bases, J lost 0 bases, and 12 bases lay in between. The CDR3 runs 13 residues. The DNA for the CDR3 is TGCAGTGCCAGAAGAGAGATCTCCTACGAGCAGTACTTC. Its protein product is CSARREISYEQYF.

This chain uses TRBV5-3 with TRBJ2-5; possible D gene TRBD2, 6 bases. TRBV5-3 is assigned to the ORF class and has an uncertain function. The germline V and J ends were trimmed by 1 base and 7 bases, with 17 bases remaining between them. The CDR3 extends over 15 amino acids. The CDR3 region is CARSLRSGCRGTQYF. Written as DNA, the CDR3 is TGTGCCAGAAGCTTGAGGAGCGGGTGCCGAGGGACCCAGTACTTC.

In regard to this clonotype: The junction does not match germline at one end; this may be a read error. V is TRBV10-2 and J is TRBJ2-1; D is undetermined. This CDR3 is 12 amino acids long. Germline V CDR1 and CDR2: WSHSY, SAAADI. CDR3 in amino acids: CTSNLVLYEQFF. The CDR3, as DNA: TGCACCAGCAATCTGGTCCTATATGAGCAGTTCTTC.

A note on this clonotype: An end of the junction differs from the germline gene, which may be a read error. This sequence joins TRBV12-3 or TRBV12-4 and TRBJ2-5; tentative D call: TRBD2 (6 bases). The CDR3 has 15 residues. CDR3 DNA: TGTGCCAGCGGCCGGGACTCTGGGGATATTGGGACCCATTACTTC. Translating it yields CASGRDSGDIGTHYF.

This clonotype was observed many times. The CDR3 DNA is TGTGCCAGCAGTACCGCCGGGACTAGCGGGAGTCGGGAGCAGTACTTC. This codes for CASSTAGTSGSREQYF. The chain joins TRBV6-5 to TRBJ2-7; TRBD2 matches 14 bases. J was trimmed by 7 bases and V by 5 bases; bases with no gene match: 10. Germline CDR1 and CDR2: MNHEY and SVGAGI. This CDR3 is built from 16 residues.

As for this clonotype: The junction and the germline gene differ at one end; a read error may be behind it. The gene calls are TRBV6-6 and TRBJ2-2; perhaps D is TRBD1 or TRBD2 (5 bases each). The CDR3 covers 16 residues. In germline, CDR1 is MNHNY, CDR2 SVGAGI (reference sequence). The CDR3 region is CASSKNRDANTGELFF. CDR3 DNA: TGTGCAAGCAGTAAAAACCGGGACGCGAACACCGGGGAGCTGTTTTTT.

As for this clonotype: No conserved phenylalanine or tryptophan ends this CDR3, so it is likely a read error. This CDR3 is CASSPGLEGPWSYNGQFL. The CDR3 region has the DNA TGTGCCAGCAGCCCGGGACTAGAGGGGCCGTGGTCCTACAATGGGCAGTTCTTG. This chain joins TRBV14 and TRBJ2-1; 8 bases fit TRBD2. Germline CDR1 reads SGHDN; CDR2 reads FVKESK. The CDR3 has 18 residues.

This clonotype was seen more than once but under ten times. Since a much larger clone is just one base distant, this may be a read error. The rearrangement joins TRBV12-3 or TRBV12-4 to TRBJ1-1; 8 bases are a match to TRBD1. CDR3 size: 13 residues. DNA for the CDR3: TGTGCCAGCAGTAAACAGGGGGACACTGAAGTTTTCTTT. Encoded protein: CASSKQGDTEVFF.

As to this clonotype: A much larger clone sits a single nucleotide away, making a read error possible. The chain recombines TRBV29-1 with TRBJ2-7; TRBD1 matches at 9 bases. After removal of 5 bases from V and 4 bases from J, the junction contained 6 bases not matched to a gene. The germline V gene has CDR1 SQVTM and CDR2 ANQGSEA. The CDR3 runs 13 residues. In nucleotides, the CDR3 is TGCAGCGTTATACAGGGGGCGGGTTACGAGCAGTACTTC. Protein product: CSVIQGAGYEQYF.

Notes on this clonotype: Germline and junction disagree at one end, which may indicate a read error. V and J are TRBV6-5 and TRBJ1-2, with D possibly being TRBD1 (5 bases). This CDR3 is 14 amino acids long. The germline gives CDR1 MNHEY, CDR2 SVGAGI. CDR3 bases: TGTACCAGCCGCTCTGGTCAGGGCGAATATGGTTACACCTTC. Translation gives CTSRSGQGEYGYTF.

The V and J genes are TRBV4-2 and TRBJ2-4, with D maybe TRBD2 (6 bases). The CDR3 spans 16 residues. Per the germline V gene, CDR1 is LGHNA and CDR2 is YNFKEQ. Trimming pared 0 bases from V and 7 bases from J, leaving 16 bases between. The CDR3 here is CASSQDTVPLANIQYF. The CDR3 DNA reads TGTGCCAGCAGCCAAGATACGGTCCCCCTAGCGAACATTCAGTACTTC.

Concerning this clonotype itself: A junction end diverges from the germline sequence, so it may reflect a read error. V and J are TRBV6-5 and TRBJ1-1; D may be TRBD1 (6 bases). The CDR3 runs to 13 residues. In germline, CDR1 is MNHEY, CDR2 SVGAGI. CDR3 DNA: TGTACCAGCAATTACGAAGGACAGTATGAAGCTTTCTTT. Amino acids: CTSNYEGQYEAFF.

The V call is TRBV12-3 or TRBV12-4, the J call TRBJ2-3, with 12 nucleotides matching TRBD2. There are 15 residues in the CDR3. Trimming took 7 bases from V and 6 from J; bases not matched to a gene: 8. CDR3 amino acids: CASTILAGGGDTQYF. DNA for the CDR3: TGTGCCAGCACTATACTAGCGGGGGGTGGGGATACGCAGTATTTT.

The gene calls are TRBV28 and TRBJ2-3; D is perhaps TRBD1 or TRBD2 (5 bases each). V was trimmed by 5 bases and J by 13 bases, leaving 19 bases between them. The CDR3 runs 13 residues. CDR1 is MDHEN, CDR2 SYDVKM, per germline. The CDR3 nucleotides are TGTGCCAGCAGTCTCACGGATGAGAGGGACGAGTATTTT. Protein: CASSLTDERDEYF. Complete variable domain (other parts from reference TRBV28 and TRBJ2-3): DVKVTQSSRYLVKRTGEKVFLECVQDMDHENMFWYRQDPGLGLRLIYFSYDVKMKEKGDIPEGYSVSREKKERFSLILESASTNQTSMYLCASSLTDERDEYFGPGTRLTVL.

There are many counts of this clonotype. V and J are TRBV5-1 and TRBJ1-5; tentative D call: TRBD1 (6 bases). V was pared by 0 bases and J by 5 bases, with 9 bases between. There are 14 residues in the CDR3. The V gene's germline CDR1 is SGHRS and CDR2 YFSETQ. CDR3 sequence (DNA): TGCGCCAGCAGCTTGGAGGCAGGGGATCAGCCCCAGCATTTT. Encoded protein: CASSLEAGDQPQHF.

The rearrangement links TRBV10-2 to TRBJ2-5; 11 bases fit TRBD1. The CDR3 covers 17 residues. Per the germline V gene, CDR1 is WSHSY and CDR2 is SAAADI. After removal of 10 bases from V and 2 bases from J, the junction contained 15 bases not matched to a gene. CDR3 sequence (DNA): TGCGCCATAAGTGATACGGGTGGGACAGGGGGACAAGAGACCCAGTACTTC. It encodes CAISDTGGTGGQETQYF.

This clonotype was picked up many times. V gene TRBV6-1 combines with J gene TRBJ1-5, with unresolved D. This CDR3 contains 15 residues. V dropped 3 bases and J dropped 0 bases, with 9 bases sitting between them. CDR1 and CDR2 (germline): MNHNS, SASEGT. The CDR3 sequence: CASSDVWGSNQPQHF. CDR3 sequence (DNA): TGTGCCAGCAGTGATGTGTGGGGTAGCAATCAGCCCCAGCATTTT.

In DNA, the CDR3 is TGCAGTGCTAGGAGGGCGGAGGAAGCCAAAAACATTCAGTACTTC. Amino acid sequence: CSARRAEEAKNIQYF. The chain uses TRBV20-1 and TRBJ2-4, with D possibly TRBD2 on 5 matching bases. Trimming cost V 3 bases and J 0 bases, with 12 bases left between them. Germline CDR1 is DFQATT and CDR2 is SNEGSKA (reference sequence). The CDR3 has 15 residues.

Comment on this clonotype: It is likely a read error, because the conserved phenylalanine at the end of the CDR3 is missing. The chain employs TRBV6-5 and TRBJ1-5; possibly TRBD1 for D (5 bases). Germline loops: CDR1 MNHEY, CDR2 SVGAGI. CDR3 length: 14 residues. The CDR3, as DNA: TGTGTCACCCATGCAGGGCTGGGGAATCAACCCCAGCATTGT. This encodes CVTHAGLGNQPQHC.

This clonotype showed up just once. The chain has TRBV7-9 and TRBJ2-7; 7 bases align to TRBD1. The germline gives CDR1 SEHNR, CDR2 FQNEAQ (reference sequence). V shed 5 bases and J 4 bases; nucleotides not matched to a gene: 20. The CDR3 has 18 amino acids. The CDR3: CASSRGGTDRLPCYEQYF. In DNA, the CDR3 is TGTGCCAGCAGCCGAGGCGGAACGGACAGGCTACCATGTTACGAGCAGTACTTC.

Of note for this clonotype: The missing conserved phenylalanine or tryptophan at the end of this CDR3 makes a read error likely. The chain carries TRBV4-2 and TRBJ2-3; tentatively, D is TRBD1 (6 bases). Germline lookup yields CDR1 LGHNA and CDR2 YNFKEQ. Deletions cut 5 bases from V and 3 bases from J, with 15 bases between. The CDR3 is made up of 15 amino acids. The CDR3: CASSTQDRGTDTQYL. The CDR3 DNA reads as TGTGCCAGCAGCACCCAGGACAGAGGTACAGATACGCAGTATCTT.

Notes on this clonotype: At one of its ends the junction is not consistent with the germline gene, which may arise from a read error. The rearrangement uses TRBV11-3 and TRBJ2-7, with 9 bases identical to TRBD1. Per the germline V gene, CDR1 is SGHNT and CDR2 is YENEEA. This CDR3 has 15 amino acids. The chain's CDR3 is CPSSSTGTGSYEQYF. In DNA form, the CDR3 reads TGTCCCAGCAGTTCTACTGGGACAGGGTCCTACGAGCAGTATTTC.

This rearrangement joins TRBV28 to TRBJ2-1, with D maybe TRBD2 (5 bases). Trimming took off 2 bases at V and 10 bases at J, with 21 bases between the two ends. The CDR3 is 16 residues long. Germline V gives CDR1 MDHEN, CDR2 SYDVKM. The CDR3 protein is CASSLLSGRYNEEQFF. CDR3 in DNA: TGTGCCAGCAGTTTACTGAGCGGACGATACAATGAAGAGCAGTTCTTC.